Listed here are 14 T cell receptor beta chains from one sample, sequenced in a study of breast tumors, draining lymph nodes, adjacent tissues. Breast cancer patients provided tissue from their axillary draining lymph nodes. TCRdb reprocessed the multiplex PCR reads with MiXCR, giving one entry per CDR3 protein. The sample consists of more than 200,000 distinct CDR3 sequences, approximately 29% of them appearing once. Material for sequencing was axillary lymph node tissue. The receptor source for this set is a female donor with breast cancer. Some clones in this sample may be carry-over from other donors' samples.

The J gene is TRBJ1-5, the V gene TRBV19; D unresolved. The CDR3 consists of 13 residues. The germline gives CDR1 LNHDA, CDR2 SQIVND (reference sequence). V was cut by 2 bases and J by 14 bases, with 16 bases left in between. CDR3 coding DNA: TGTGCCAGTAGTATACGGTCCGCGGGTTACGAGCATTTT. This encodes CASSIRSAGYEHF.

The chain recombines TRBV20-1 with TRBJ1-6; the match to TRBD1 covers 7 bases. Per the germline V gene, CDR1 is DFQATT and CDR2 is SNEGSKA (reference sequence). CDR3 size: 13 residues. With V trimmed by 5 bases and J by 10 bases, 8 bases remained unmatched. The CDR3 bases are TGCAGTGCTGGGACAGACTGTAACTCACCCCTCCACTTT. Its translation is CSAGTDCNSPLHF.

In its sample, this clonotype was seen many times. This chain uses TRBV7-6 with TRBJ2-3; 9 bases are shared with TRBD2. Losses at the gene ends were 1 base for V and 2 bases for J; bases not matched to a gene: 4. The CDR3 covers 16 residues. Germline values: CDR1 SGHVS, CDR2 FNYEAQ. The CDR3 loop reads CASSLGASGNTDTQYF. CDR3 in DNA: TGTGCCAGCAGCTTAGGTGCTAGCGGGAACACAGATACGCAGTATTTT.

This clonotype came up many times. The chain links TRBV6-6 to TRBJ2-1; D not resolved. This CDR3 comprises 14 residues. Germline CDR1 MNHNY, CDR2 SVGAGI (reference sequence). V lost 7 bases to trimming and J lost 0 bases, with 10 bases between them. The CDR3 loop reads CASNPTGSYNEQFF. In DNA, the CDR3 is TGTGCCAGCAACCCGACGGGCTCCTACAATGAGCAGTTCTTC.

This clonotype was seen repeatedly, ten times or more. This chain links TRBV7-2 with TRBJ2-3; D possibly corresponds to TRBD1 (6 bases). The V gene's germline CDR1 is SGHTA and CDR2 FQGNSA. The CDR3 totals 13 residues. V gave up 7 bases and J gave up 8 bases, with 16 bases separating them. The CDR3 here is CASKVQGGVTQYF. CDR3 sequence (DNA): TGTGCCAGCAAAGTACAAGGGGGAGTTACGCAGTATTTT. The variable domain in full, completed from reference TRBV7-2 and TRBJ2-3, reads GAGVSQSPSNKVTEKGKDVELRCDPISGHTALYWYRQSLGQGLEFLIYFQGNSAPDKSGLPSDRFSAERTGGSVSTLTIQRTQQEDSAVYLCASKVQGGVTQYFGPGTRLTVL.

This clonotype was picked up one time. One junction end does not reproduce the germline sequence, and a read error may be involved. CDR3 region: CASSLRHGGYGHTF. The CDR3 DNA sequence: TGTGCCAGTAGCTTACGGCACGGGGGCTATGGCCACACCTTC. V usage is TRBV7-9 and J usage is TRBJ1-2; D might be TRBD1 (6 bases). This CDR3 spans 14 amino acids. Germline V gives CDR1 SEHNR, CDR2 FQNEAQ (reference sequence). Looking up the rest from reference TRBV7-9 and TRBJ1-2 gives the full variable domain: DTGVSQNPRHKITKRGQNVTFRCDPISEHNRLYWYRQTLGQGPEFLTYFQNEAQLEKSRLLSDRFSAERPKGSFSTLEIQRTEQGDSAMYLCASSLRHGGYGHTFGSGTRLTVV.

This clonotype was seen at least ten times. The rearrangement joins TRBV19 to TRBJ1-3, with D unresolved. The CDR3 is 14 amino acids. V was shortened by 5 bases and J by 0 bases, with 8 bases between the two germline ends. Germline CDR1 reads LNHDA; CDR2 reads SQIVND (reference sequence). This CDR3 is CASSPRFSGNTIYF. The CDR3 DNA follows: TGTGCCAGTAGTCCCCGTTTCTCTGGAAACACCATATATTTT.

This clonotype has at least ten counts. This chain links TRBV25-1 with TRBJ1-4; TRBD1 is a possible D gene (5 bases). The CDR3 is 17 amino acids. From germline, CDR1 is MGHDK and CDR2 SYGVNS. V lost 4 bases and J lost 0, with 15 bases in between. CDR3 coding DNA: TGTGCCAGCAGTGTCGGGGGAAAACTCGCAACTAATGAAAAACTGTTTTTT. Encoded protein: CASSVGGKLATNEKLFF.

This chain joins TRBV24-1 and TRBJ2-7; no clear D. V lost 5 bases and J 0 bases, leaving 25 bases between the germline ends. The length of the CDR3 is 19 residues. Per germline, CDR1 KGHDR and CDR2 SFDVKD. The CDR3 DNA reads as TGTGCCACCAGTGTCCCTTTTACGAGCAGTTGTATGACCTCCTACGAGCAGTACTTC. Protein: CATSVPFTSSCMTSYEQYF.

CDR3 loop: CASSLDTGTDLEKLFF. The CDR3 nucleotides read TGTGCCAGCAGTCTCGACACCGGGACGGACCTAGAAAAACTGTTTTTT. J is TRBJ1-4 and V is TRBV27; D might be TRBD1 (5 bases). The ends were cut back, 5 bases at V and 8 bases at J, with 21 bases in the middle. From germline, CDR1 is MNHEY and CDR2 SMNVEV (reference sequence). CDR3 length equals 16 residues.

About this clonotype itself: Just one base apart from a much larger clone, this may be a read error. The chain is built from TRBV12-5 and TRBJ2-7; weak D call: TRBD1 (6 bases). Between the trimmed V and J ends, which lost 3 bases and 4 bases, there was a span of 16 bases. This CDR3 has 15 amino acids. CDR1 and CDR2 from the germline V gene are LGHNT and FRNRAP. The CDR3 coding sequence is TGTGCTAGTGGTTTCCCACAGGGTGGGGCATACGAGCAGTACTTC. Translated, it gives CASGFPQGGAYEQYF.

This clonotype was recorded at least ten times. The V and J genes are TRBV5-6 and TRBJ1-5; 10 positions agree with TRBD1. CDR3 size: 17 residues. The germline V gene encodes CDR1 SGHDT and CDR2 YYEEEE. V trimming: 4 bases; J trimming: 7 bases; junction bases outside the gene matches: 14. In nucleotides, the CDR3 is TGTGCCAGCAGCCTTGCCGTGGGACAGGGGTTGGAGCAGCCCCAGCATTTT. Translation: CASSLAVGQGLEQPQHF.

A remark on this clonotype: No conserved phenylalanine or tryptophan ends this CDR3, so it is likely a read error. This chain joins TRBV7-9 and TRBJ1-6; TRBD1 agrees at 7 bases. V trimming: 6 bases; J trimming: 4 bases; junction bases outside the gene matches: 3. CDR3 size: 14 residues. Germline-derived CDR1 and CDR2 are SEHNR and FQNEAQ (reference sequence). CDR3 nucleotide sequence: TGTGCCAGCAGTACAGGGGCTTATAATTCACCCCTCCACCTC. Amino acids: CASSTGAYNSPLHL.

With regard to this clonotype: This may arise from a read error, as a much more abundant clone is one base away. The CDR3 loop is CASSPQRWTSGGETQYF. CDR3 nucleotides: TGTGCCAGCAGCCCCCAGCGGTGGACTAGCGGGGGGGAGACCCAGTACTTC. This chain joins TRBV7-2 and TRBJ2-5; 14 bases are a match to TRBD2. CDR1 and CDR2 (germline): SGHTA, FQGNSA. There are 17 residues in the CDR3. The ends lost 5 bases at V and 5 bases at J; junction bases unmatched: 10.